This T cell receptor (beta chain) is from a study of T cells after yellow fever vaccination. Study context: Preparing low-cell-number fractions relied on SMART-Seq v4 Ultra Low Input. Study-wide findings and caveats: Weaker overall, the secondary response nonetheless peaked faster (day 5 versus 15). Few clonotypes appeared in both CD4 and CD8 compartments. Most primary-vaccination clones reappeared after the booster (96% CD4, approximately 88% CD8).

V lost 3 bases, J lost 1 base, and 5 bases stayed unmatched. The germline V gene has CDR1 MGHRA and CDR2 YSYEKL. This CDR3 has 16 amino acids. TCRdb reanalysed the 5' RACE reads using MiXCR and keeps one entry per CDR3 protein. The profile covers about 49,000 distinct CDR3 sequences, with 6% to 8% appearing a single time and less than 35% taken by the ten largest. Of note for this clonotype: Its target is not known.

This sequence originates from a man between 18 and 29 years old who received the YFV17D yellow fever vaccine. The source was CD8+ T cells sorted from PBMCs, collected roughly 14 days after the first yellow fever vaccination. J is TRBJ2-1 and V is TRBV4-1; 8 bases line up with TRBD2. CDR3 coding DNA: TGCGCCAGCAGCCACAGCGGGGGCTATTCCTACAATGAGCAGTTCTTC. Its protein is CASSHSGGYSYNEQFF.